Listed here are 10 T cell receptor beta chains from one sample, sequenced in a study of neurological immune-mediated disorders. Via MiXCR, TCRdb re-called the 5' RACE reads, giving one row per CDR3 protein. Of about 59,000 distinct CDR3 sequences in the sample, nearly 25% were seen once. Noted time point: technical triplicate 2. Material for sequencing was PBMCs. Receptors were obtained from a man aged 55 to 69 with HTLV-1-associated myelopathy (HAM/TSP).

This chain joins TRBV20-1 and TRBJ1-1; D is uncertain. This CDR3 spans 16 amino acids. Trimming pared 0 bases from V and 1 base from J, leaving 15 bases between. Germline loops: CDR1 DFQATT, CDR2 SNEGSKA (reference sequence). CDR3 region: CSARDPPAGTNTEAFF. In DNA form, the CDR3 reads TGCAGTGCTAGAGATCCTCCGGCAGGCACGAACACTGAAGCTTTCTTT.

The rearrangement uses TRBV6-6 and TRBJ1-2; tentative D call: TRBD1 (6 bases). V was cut by 7 bases and J by 4 bases, with 22 bases left in between. This CDR3 is 16 amino acids long. Germline CDR1 and CDR2: MNHNY and SVGAGI (reference sequence). This chain's CDR3 is CASTSLSRGAGYGYTF. The CDR3 DNA follows: TGTGCCAGCACCTCTCTTTCTAGGGGGGCGGGCTATGGCTACACCTTC.

The J gene is TRBJ1-1, the V gene TRBV12-3 or TRBV12-4; D possibly corresponds to TRBD1 (5 bases). CDR3 length: 13 amino acids. Trimming removed 6 bases at V and 4 bases at J, with 12 bases between. The CDR3 nucleotides are TGTGCCAGCAGCACCGGGGCTATCACTGAAGCTTTCTTT. It translates to CASSTGAITEAFF.

This clonotype has a count of ten or more. J is TRBJ2-5 and V is TRBV5-1; 8 bases agree with TRBD2. The CDR3 spans 16 residues. V lost 1 base to trimming and J lost 1 base; unmatched junction nucleotides: 6. Germline V lookup: CDR1 SGHRS, CDR2 YFSETQ. CDR3 region: CASSLSTSGTQETQYF. The CDR3 region has the DNA TGCGCCAGCAGCTTGAGTACTAGCGGTACCCAAGAGACCCAGTACTTC.

V usage is TRBV6-1 and J usage is TRBJ2-3; TRBD1 aligns across 11 bases. CDR3 length equals 17 residues. The V and J ends lost 4 bases and 0 bases, in that order; junction bases with no gene match: 6. Germline-derived CDR1 and CDR2 are MNHNS and SASEGT. The CDR3 is CASSVWTGGMSTDTQYF. In DNA form, the CDR3 reads TGTGCCAGCAGTGTGTGGACAGGGGGCATGAGCACAGATACGCAGTATTTT.

This clonotype appeared many times. This chain links TRBV5-6 with TRBJ2-1; 10 nucleotides agree with TRBD2. CDR1 is SGHDT, CDR2 YYEEEE, per germline. The CDR3 runs to 17 residues. V trimming: 4 bases; J trimming: 3 bases; junction bases outside the gene matches: 10. DNA of the CDR3: TGTGCCAGCAGCCAGAGACCCGGGACTAGCGTCTACAATGAGCAGTTCTTC. This codes for CASSQRPGTSVYNEQFF.

This clonotype was counted ten times or more. A much larger clone is a single base away; this may be a read error. V gene TRBV5-1 combines with J gene TRBJ1-4, with D hard to call. The germline V gene has CDR1 SGHRS and CDR2 YFSETQ. The CDR3 contains 14 residues. Trimming took off 4 bases at V and 2 bases at J, with 9 bases between the two ends. The CDR3 here is CASSPVDTNEKLFF. CDR3 bases: TGCGCCAGCAGCCCAGTGGATACTAATGAAAAACTGTTTTTT.

This clonotype was detected ten times or more. The J gene is TRBJ2-1, the V gene TRBV7-2, with D possibly TRBD1 on 7 matching bases. Germline V lookup: CDR1 SGHTA, CDR2 FQGNSA. Trimming left V 5 bases short and J 6 bases short, with 17 bases between. The CDR3 is made up of 15 amino acids. In DNA form, the CDR3 reads TGTGCCAGCAGCCTATCAGGGGGGCGGGCCAATGAGCAGTTCTTC. Translating it yields CASSLSGGRANEQFF.

This clonotype showed up many times. This chain uses TRBV5-1 with TRBJ2-7; 13 bases line up with TRBD2. V lost 4 bases to trimming and J lost 3 bases; unmatched junction nucleotides: 10. Germline V gives CDR1 SGHRS, CDR2 YFSETQ. The CDR3 sequence is 17 residues long. The CDR3 bases are TGCGCCAGCAGCGGGGGGACTAGCGGGATCGGCGACTACGAGCAGTACTTC. It codes for CASSGGTSGIGDYEQYF.

This clonotype was counted ten times or more. Possible read error: a much larger clone is one base away. CDR3 bases: TGCAGTACTAGAGCCGCGGGGGGCGGGAGTGGTTACGAGCAGTACTTC. Amino acids: CSTRAAGGGSGYEQYF. The chain has TRBV20-1 and TRBJ2-7, with TRBD2 matching 8 bases. The CDR3 has 16 amino acids. In germline, CDR1 is DFQATT, CDR2 SNEGSKA (reference sequence).